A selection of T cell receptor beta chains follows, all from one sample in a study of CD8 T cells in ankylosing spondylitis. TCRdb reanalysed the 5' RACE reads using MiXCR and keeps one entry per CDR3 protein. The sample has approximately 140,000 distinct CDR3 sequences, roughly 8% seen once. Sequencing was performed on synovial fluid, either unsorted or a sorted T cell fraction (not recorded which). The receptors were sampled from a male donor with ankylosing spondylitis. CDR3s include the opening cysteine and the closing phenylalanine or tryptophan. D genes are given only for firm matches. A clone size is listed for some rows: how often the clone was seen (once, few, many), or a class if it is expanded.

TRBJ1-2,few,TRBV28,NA,CASRPPGGSYGYTF,TGTGCCAGCAGACCCCCCGGGGGGTCCTATGGCTACACCTTC
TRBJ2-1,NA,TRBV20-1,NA,CSARVGIQNYYNEQFF,TGCAGTGCTAGAGTGGGGATCCAAAACTACTACAATGAGCAGTTCTTC
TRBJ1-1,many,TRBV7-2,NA,CASSQRTRGWSEAFF,TGTGCCAGCAGCCAACGAACGAGGGGATGGTCTGAAGCTTTCTTT
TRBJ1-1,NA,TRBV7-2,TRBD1,CASSPRDRNTEAFF,TGTGCCAGCAGCCCCCGGGACAGGAACACTGAAGCTTTCTTT
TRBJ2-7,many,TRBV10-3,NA,CAIRVGHEQYF,TGTGCCATCAGGGTTGGCCACGAGCAGTACTTC
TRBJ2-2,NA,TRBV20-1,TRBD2,CSARGGLDNRTPNTGELFF,TGCAGTGCTAGGGGCGGACTAGATAACAGAACCCCCAACACCGGGGAGCTGTTTTTT
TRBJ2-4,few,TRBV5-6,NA,CASSLLGGKNIQYF,TGTGCCAGCAGCTTGCTTGGCGGCAAAAACATTCAGTACTTC
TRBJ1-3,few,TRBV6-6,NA,CASYGNTIYF,TGTGCCAGTTATGGAAACACCATATATTTT
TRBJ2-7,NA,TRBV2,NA,CASSDRKFYEQYF,TGTGCCAGCAGTGACAGGAAATTCTACGAGCAGTACTTC
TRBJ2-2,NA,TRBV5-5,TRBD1,CASSLSPDRGWGELFF,TGTGCCAGCAGCTTGTCACCGGACAGGGGCTGGGGGGAGCTGTTTTTT
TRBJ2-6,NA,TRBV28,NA,CASSFTRPSGANVLTF,TGTGCCAGCAGTTTCACCCGTCCGTCTGGGGCCAACGTCCTGACTTTC
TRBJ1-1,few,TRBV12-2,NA,CASRLGFEVNTEAFF,TGTGCAAGTCGCTTAGGTTTTGAGGTGAACACTGAAGCTTTCTTT
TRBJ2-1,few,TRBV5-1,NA,CASSLDGAYNEQFF,TGCGCCAGCAGCTTAGACGGGGCCTACAATGAGCAGTTCTTC
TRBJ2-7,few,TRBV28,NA,CASGLVKEQYF,TGTGCCAGCGGGTTAGTCAAAGAGCAGTACTTC
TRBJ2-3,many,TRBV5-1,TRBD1,CASSSPRQGATDTQYF,TGCGCCAGCAGCTCGCCCCGACAGGGGGCGACAGATACGCAGTATTTT
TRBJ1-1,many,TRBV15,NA,CATSRELEAFF,TGTGCCACCAGCAGAGAACTAGAAGCTTTCTTT
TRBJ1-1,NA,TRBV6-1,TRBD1,CASRGTGVAFF,TGTGCCAGCAGGGGGACAGGGGTAGCTTTCTTT
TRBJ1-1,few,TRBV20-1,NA,CSVWGHTEAFF,TGCAGTGTGTGGGGACACACTGAAGCTTTCTTT
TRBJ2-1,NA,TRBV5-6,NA,CASTFLGRGLYNEQFF,TGTGCCAGCACCTTTCTAGGGCGGGGTCTCTACAATGAGCAGTTCTTC
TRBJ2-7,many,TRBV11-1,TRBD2,CASSFGTSVYEQYF,TGTGCCAGCAGCTTCGGGACTAGCGTGTACGAGCAGTACTTC
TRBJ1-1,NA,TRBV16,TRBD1,CASSLRQGFTEAFF,TGTGCCAGCAGCCTTCGACAGGGCTTCACTGAAGCTTTCTTT
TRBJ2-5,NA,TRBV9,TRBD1,CASSVGTGETQYF,TGTGCCAGCAGCGTAGGGACAGGGGAGACCCAGTACTTC
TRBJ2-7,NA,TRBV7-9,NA,CASSSRSYEQYF,TGTGCCAGCAGCTCCCGCTCCTACGAGCAGTACTTC
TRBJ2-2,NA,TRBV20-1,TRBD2,CSAPSPRAGPNTGELFF,TGCAGTGCTCCCTCCCCCCGAGCGGGGCCCAACACCGGGGAGCTGTTTTTT
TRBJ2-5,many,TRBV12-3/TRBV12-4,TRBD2,CASSPSLAGYQETQYF,TGTGCCAGCAGTCCCTCACTAGCGGGGTACCAAGAGACCCAGTACTTC
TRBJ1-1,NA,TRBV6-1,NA,CASSPRTWATEAFF,TGTGCCAGCAGTCCACGGACATGGGCCACTGAAGCTTTCTTT